This entry lists 32 T cell receptor beta chains sequenced from one sample in a study of T cell repertoires in cytomegalovirus infection. TCRdb called the reads again in MiXCR, with one record for every CDR3 protein. The data show fewer than 350,000 distinct CDR3 sequences, roughly 17% seen once. Sequenced sample: PBMCs. Every receptor here comes from a human donor in good health (CMV status not recorded). Some clones in this sample may be carry-over from other donors' samples.

This clonotype was detected many times. The rearrangement joins TRBV11-1 to TRBJ2-1; TRBD2 matches at 7 bases. CDR3 length: 17 amino acids. Germline V CDR1 and CDR2: SGHAT, FQDESV (reference sequence). Trimming removed 4 bases from V and 0 bases from J; junction bases left unmatched: 9. The CDR3 DNA reads as TGTGCCAGCAGCTCCCGGGGGAGCGGGGCCTCCTACAATGAGCAGTTCTTC. Translated: CASSSRGSGASYNEQFF.

This clonotype occurred many times. The chain couples TRBV19 to TRBJ1-2, with D perhaps matching TRBD1 (6 bases). The CDR3 is 14 amino acids. CDR1 is LNHDA, CDR2 SQIVND, per germline (reference sequence). V was pared by 7 bases and J by 4 bases, with 16 bases between. The CDR3 bases are TGTGCCAGTAATTCACAGGGTCGGAGCTATGGCTACACCTTC. Its translation: CASNSQGRSYGYTF.

This clonotype was found many times. CDR3 in amino acids: CASSLWTGKDQPQHF. CDR3 DNA sequence: TGTGCCAGCAGTTTATGGACAGGGAAGGATCAGCCCCAGCATTTT. The chain has TRBV28 and TRBJ1-5; 7 bases fit TRBD1. V lost 0 bases, J lost 5 bases, and 4 bases stayed unmatched. This CDR3 contains 15 residues. The germline V gene encodes CDR1 MDHEN and CDR2 SYDVKM.

This clonotype has ten or more counts. The rearrangement uses TRBV7-2 and TRBJ2-5; D assignment may be TRBD1 or TRBD2 (6 bases each). The V end lost 1 base, the J end lost 5 bases, and 11 bases lay between the germline ends. This CDR3 has 14 residues. Germline-derived CDR1 and CDR2 are SGHTA and FQGNSA. This CDR3 is CASSLVGGLETQYF. CDR3 bases: TGTGCCAGCAGCTTAGTTGGGGGGCTTGAGACCCAGTACTTC.

This clonotype came up a few times. This chain connects TRBV20-1 to TRBJ2-3; D possibly corresponds to TRBD2 (6 bases). CDR1 and CDR2 (germline): DFQATT, SNEGSKA (reference sequence). The V end lost 5 bases, the J end lost 2 bases, and 17 bases lay between the germline ends. The CDR3 is 15 residues long. CDR3 in amino acids: CSAGLRDGITDTQYF. The CDR3 DNA reads as TGCAGTGCTGGGCTGCGGGACGGTATCACAGATACGCAGTATTTT.

This clonotype was seen repeatedly, ten times or more. This rearrangement joins TRBV7-9 to TRBJ2-5, with 7 bases that match TRBD1. V shed 5 bases and J 5 bases; nucleotides not matched to a gene: 8. Germline CDR1 is SEHNR and CDR2 is FQNEAQ (reference sequence). The CDR3 sequence is 14 residues long. The CDR3 region has the DNA TGTGCCAGCAGCCAAATGACAGGGTGGGAGACCCAGTACTTC. Protein: CASSQMTGWETQYF.

This clonotype appeared a few times. V usage is TRBV2 and J usage is TRBJ2-1; the match to TRBD2 covers 7 bases. Trimming removed 8 bases from V and 7 bases from J; junction bases left unmatched: 11. There are 14 residues in the CDR3. Germline V lookup: CDR1 SNHLY, CDR2 FYNNEI. DNA of the CDR3: TGTGCCAGCCAAGCTAGTAAGCGGGGTAATGAGCAGTTCTTC. It specifies CASQASKRGNEQFF.

This clonotype was counted only a few times. The CDR3 coding sequence is TGTGCCAGCAGCCAATACAGGAGGAAAAGCTCCTACGAGCAGTACTTC. It translates to CASSQYRRKSSYEQYF. This chain joins TRBV4-2 and TRBJ2-7; D tentatively fits TRBD1 or TRBD2 (5 bases each). Germline CDR1 is LGHNA and CDR2 is YNFKEQ. V gave up 2 bases and J gave up 0 bases, with 14 bases separating them. The CDR3 totals 16 residues.

This clonotype was seen many times. This sequence joins TRBV6-5 and TRBJ1-2; weak D call: TRBD1 (6 bases). CDR1 and CDR2 (germline): MNHEY, SVGAGI. The CDR3 runs 15 residues. The germline V and J ends were trimmed by 4 bases and 4 bases, with 16 bases remaining between them. CDR3 loop: CASSSDWTVLYGYTF. CDR3 sequence (DNA): TGTGCCAGCAGTTCCGACTGGACAGTCCTCTATGGCTACACCTTC.

Only a few counts were recorded for this clonotype. V and J are TRBV19 and TRBJ1-2, with D unclear. The germline V and J ends were trimmed by 8 bases and 6 bases, with 13 bases remaining between them. This CDR3 region has 12 residues. Germline-derived CDR1 and CDR2 are LNHDA and SQIVND (reference sequence). The DNA for the CDR3 is TGTGCCAGTGGACGGCGAGTGCATGGCTACACCTTC. This translates into CASGRRVHGYTF.

Only a few counts were recorded for this clonotype. CDR3 protein: CATSRGRGTNEKLFF. The CDR3 bases are TGTGCCACCAGCAGGGGGAGAGGGACTAATGAAAAACTGTTTTTT. The chain is built from TRBV15 and TRBJ1-4; D is unclear. This CDR3 has 15 amino acids. Germline V gene lookup returns CDR1 LNHNV and CDR2 YYDKDF (reference sequence). V gave up 3 bases and J gave up 2 bases, with 10 bases separating them.

This clonotype was seen more than once but under ten times. The chain uses TRBV3-1 and TRBJ1-2; 12 nucleotides line up with TRBD1. Trimming cost V 4 bases and J 5 bases; bases outside gene matches: 8. This CDR3 comprises 16 residues. Germline CDR1 reads LGHDT; CDR2 reads YNNKEL (reference sequence). The chain's CDR3 is CASSPIPGQGAYGYTF. In DNA form, the CDR3 reads TGTGCCAGCAGCCCAATTCCGGGACAGGGGGCTTATGGCTACACCTTC.

This chain connects TRBV20-1 to TRBJ2-7; 7 nucleotides agree with TRBD1. V lost 2 bases, J lost 5 bases, and 3 bases stayed unmatched. Germline values: CDR1 DFQATT, CDR2 SNEGSKA (reference sequence). The CDR3 spans 12 residues. The CDR3 is CSARRDRDEQYF. As DNA, the CDR3 is TGCAGTGCTAGACGAGACAGGGACGAGCAGTACTTC.

The chain links TRBV5-1 to TRBJ2-2; maybe TRBD1 (5 bases). V was pared by 5 bases and J by 1 base, with 9 bases between. This CDR3 comprises 14 residues. CDR1 SGHRS and CDR2 YFSETQ come from the germline V gene. The chain's CDR3 is CASRYGQNTGELFF. The CDR3 DNA is TGCGCCAGCAGGTATGGACAGAACACCGGGGAGCTGTTTTTT.

The chain uses TRBV12-3 or TRBV12-4 and TRBJ1-4; D unclear. Trimming removed 3 bases from V and 5 bases from J, with 7 bases in between. The CDR3 is made up of 13 amino acids. CDR3 coding DNA: TGTGCCAGCAGTTTCTCAGAGAATGAAAAACTGTTTTTT. Its protein is CASSFSENEKLFF.

V usage is TRBV29-1 and J usage is TRBJ2-5; TRBD2 agrees at 7 bases. In germline, CDR1 is SQVTM, CDR2 ANQGSEA. CDR3 length equals 13 residues. With 6 bases clipped from V and 6 bases from J, the junction kept 10 bases outside the gene matches. The CDR3, as DNA: TGCAGCGTCCATCCGGGGGGTACAAAGACCCAGTACTTC. Protein: CSVHPGGTKTQYF.

The rearrangement joins TRBV3-1 to TRBJ2-7; TRBD1 matches at 7 bases. CDR3 size: 16 residues. Germline V gene lookup returns CDR1 LGHDT and CDR2 YNNKEL (reference sequence). V shed 0 bases, J shed 5 bases, and the junction held 10 bases outside the gene matches. The CDR3 spells CASSQEYRGSLNEQYF. The CDR3 bases are TGTGCCAGCAGCCAAGAATACAGGGGTAGCTTGAACGAGCAGTACTTC.

This clonotype was counted ten times or more. This rearrangement joins TRBV7-6 to TRBJ2-3, with 9 bases identical to TRBD1. There are 14 residues in the CDR3. The germline V gene encodes CDR1 SGHVS and CDR2 FNYEAQ. V trimming: 4 bases; J trimming: 3 bases; junction bases outside the gene matches: 2. CDR3 sequence (DNA): TGTGCCAGCAGCTCGGGACAGGGAACAGATACGCAGTATTTT. This translates into CASSSGQGTDTQYF.

The chain combines TRBV12-3 or TRBV12-4 with TRBJ1-2; D unresolved. There are 13 residues in the CDR3. V was cut by 0 bases and J by 1 base, with 3 bases left in between. CDR3 amino acids: CASSLADNYGYTF. The CDR3 DNA sequence: TGTGCCAGCAGTTTAGCGGATAACTATGGCTACACCTTC.

In its sample, this clonotype was seen many times. V and J are TRBV12-3 or TRBV12-4 and TRBJ2-1, with a tentative D call TRBD1 (6 bases). With 5 bases removed from V and 3 bases from J, the gap between germline ends came to 14 bases. CDR3 length equals 15 residues. This chain's CDR3 is CASSIVTGSYNEQFF. The CDR3 DNA follows: TGTGCCAGCAGTATAGTTACAGGGAGCTACAATGAGCAGTTCTTC.

The chain couples TRBV7-9 to TRBJ1-2; perhaps TRBD1 as D (5 bases). Deletions cut 5 bases from V and 2 bases from J, with 12 bases between. CDR1 and CDR2 from the germline V gene are SEHNR and FQNEAQ (reference sequence). The CDR3 has 14 amino acids. The CDR3 loop is CASSALQENYGYTF. The CDR3 bases are TGTGCCAGCAGCGCACTACAGGAAAACTATGGCTACACCTTC. The full variable domain, rest sourced from reference TRBV7-9 and TRBJ1-2, is DTGVSQNPRHKITKRGQNVTFRCDPISEHNRLYWYRQTLGQGPEFLTYFQNEAQLEKSRLLSDRFSAERPKGSFSTLEIQRTEQGDSAMYLCASSALQENYGYTFGSGTRLTVV.

This clonotype has at least ten counts. The chain employs TRBV6-2 or TRBV6-3 and TRBJ1-5; 7 nucleotides match TRBD1. CDR1 MNHEY and CDR2 SVGEGT come from the germline V gene. The V and J ends lost 1 base and 0 bases, in that order; junction bases with no gene match: 9. The CDR3 is 18 residues long. CDR3 loop: CASSYYPGTEYSNQPQHF. CDR3 nucleotide sequence: TGTGCCAGCAGTTACTATCCCGGGACAGAATATAGCAATCAGCCCCAGCATTTT.

Many counts were recorded for this clonotype. The chain employs TRBV27 and TRBJ1-1; 9 positions agree with TRBD1. The CDR3 runs 15 residues. V lost 4 bases, J lost 5 bases, and 8 bases stayed unmatched. CDR1 MNHEY and CDR2 SMNVEV come from the germline V gene (reference sequence). The CDR3 loop reads CASSYAIQGATEAFF. CDR3 bases: TGTGCCAGCAGTTACGCCATACAGGGGGCAACTGAAGCTTTCTTT.

This clonotype was counted ten times or more. The chain carries TRBV12-3 or TRBV12-4 and TRBJ2-6; TRBD1 matches 7 bases. J lost 1 base, V lost 8 bases, and 14 bases had no gene match. This CDR3 region has 18 residues. The CDR3 is CASGPKGQVFSGANVLTF. CDR3 DNA sequence: TGTGCCAGCGGCCCCAAAGGACAGGTTTTTTCTGGGGCCAACGTCCTGACTTTC.

This clonotype showed up just a few times. The chain couples TRBV12-3 or TRBV12-4 to TRBJ1-5, with D unresolved. Trimming pared 3 bases from V and 0 bases from J, leaving 9 bases between. The CDR3 extends over 15 amino acids. The CDR3 loop reads CASSLAGNSNQPQHF. The CDR3 DNA follows: TGTGCCAGCAGTTTGGCGGGGAATAGCAATCAGCCCCAGCATTTT.

This clonotype has ten or more counts. The chain joins TRBV7-2 to TRBJ1-1; weak D call: TRBD1 (6 bases). With 5 bases removed from V and 0 bases from J, the gap between germline ends came to 16 bases. CDR3 size: 16 residues. CDR1 is SGHTA, CDR2 FQGNSA, per germline. This CDR3 reads CASSLQPGTLNTEAFF. In DNA form, the CDR3 reads TGTGCCAGCAGCCTTCAACCGGGGACACTGAACACTGAAGCTTTCTTT. The complete variable domain, with remaining parts taken from reference TRBV7-2 and TRBJ1-1, reads GAGVSQSPSNKVTEKGKDVELRCDPISGHTALYWYRQSLGQGLEFLIYFQGNSAPDKSGLPSDRFSAERTGGSVSTLTIQRTQQEDSAVYLCASSLQPGTLNTEAFFGQGTRLTVV.

This chain joins TRBV20-1 and TRBJ2-7, with 11 bases matching TRBD2. Germline CDR1 reads DFQATT; CDR2 reads SNEGSKA (reference sequence). The CDR3 contains 14 residues. The V and J ends lost 5 bases and 2 bases, in that order; junction bases with no gene match: 5. The CDR3 coding sequence is TGCAGTGCTTTGCCGGGACTAGCGGCCTACGAGCAGTACTTC. Protein product: CSALPGLAAYEQYF.

This clonotype showed up just a few times. This rearrangement joins TRBV5-1 to TRBJ2-3; TRBD1 aligns across 7 bases. This CDR3 region has 15 residues. The germline V gene encodes CDR1 SGHRS and CDR2 YFSETQ. The V and J ends lost 4 bases and 1 base, in that order; junction bases with no gene match: 6. Written as DNA, the CDR3 is TGCGCCAGCAGCACAGGGGCGGCTGGCACAGATACGCAGTATTTT. Protein product: CASSTGAAGTDTQYF.

In this sample, this clonotype turned up a few times. The chain is built from TRBV10-3 and TRBJ1-5, with a weak D call TRBD1 (6 bases). The CDR3 extends over 13 amino acids. Trimming removed 8 bases from V and 5 bases from J, with 13 bases in between. Germline CDR1 is ENHRY and CDR2 is SYGVKD. This chain's CDR3 is CAIRGDIDQPQHF. Written as DNA, the CDR3 is TGTGCCATCCGGGGGGACATCGATCAGCCCCAGCATTTT.

A few counts support this clonotype. The CDR3 DNA reads as TGTGCCAGCAGCTTGAATTCGGGGATTGAAGCTTTCTTT. It translates to CASSLNSGIEAFF. The genes are TRBV5-5 and TRBJ1-1; D remains unclear. V shed 1 base and J shed 7 bases, with 11 bases lying between them. The CDR3 loop spans 13 amino acids. In germline, CDR1 is SGHKS, CDR2 YYEKEE (reference sequence).

This clonotype has more than one count but fewer than ten. V is TRBV5-1 and J is TRBJ2-2, with 9 bases identical to TRBD1. The V gene end was trimmed by 1 base and the J gene end by 4 bases; junction bases not matched to a gene: 5. The CDR3 totals 16 residues. Germline V CDR1 and CDR2: SGHRS, YFSETQ. The CDR3 region has the DNA TGCGCCAGCAGCTTGAGGGGACAGGGACGCACCGGGGAGCTGTTTTTT. This encodes CASSLRGQGRTGELFF.

This clonotype was recorded many times. The gene calls are TRBV7-2 and TRBJ2-3; weak D call: TRBD2 (5 bases). The CDR3 covers 14 residues. The germline V gene has CDR1 SGHTA and CDR2 FQGNSA. V lost 3 bases and J lost 4, with 11 bases in between. The CDR3 coding sequence is TGTGCCAGCAGCTTGACTAATAAACCAGATACGCAGTATTTT. It encodes CASSLTNKPDTQYF. Using reference TRBV7-2 and TRBJ2-3 for the parts outside the CDR3, the full variable domain is GAGVSQSPSNKVTEKGKDVELRCDPISGHTALYWYRQSLGQGLEFLIYFQGNSAPDKSGLPSDRFSAERTGGSVSTLTIQRTQQEDSAVYLCASSLTNKPDTQYFGPGTRLTVL.